Below, 20 T cell receptor beta chains from the same sample are listed, as sequenced in a study of vaccination and CD4 T cells after COVID-19. Treatment specified: roughly 11-day PBMC culture with coronavirus spike peptide pools or control peptides (ViraFEST assay). Those CD4+ T cells from the unexposed donor predate the COVID-19 pandemic (2011-2018). With the Oncomine TCR Beta short-read assay, DNA from cultured CD4+ T cells was sequenced. One entry per CDR3 protein, called by TCRdb with MiXCR from the PCR reads. Of around 9,500 distinct CDR3 sequences listed, 30% to 40% are singletons. What these receptors recognize is not known. Sequenced sample: CD4+ T cells from blood, cultured in vitro. Receptors originate from a human donor in good health.

V is TRBV12-3 or TRBV12-4 and J is TRBJ2-3, with 12 bases aligning to TRBD2. Trimming took 8 bases from V and 6 from J; bases not matched to a gene: 9. This CDR3 region has 15 residues. The CDR3 sequence: CASASLAGGTDTQYF. CDR3 sequence (DNA): TGTGCCAGCGCCTCGCTAGCGGGGGGGACTGATACGCAGTATTTT.

This clonotype was picked up a small number of times. This CDR3 reads CSAPRQGQETQYF. DNA for the CDR3: TGCAGTGCTCCCCGACAGGGTCAAGAGACCCAGTACTTC. The chain couples TRBV20-1 to TRBJ2-5; 7 bases are shared with TRBD1. The CDR3 extends over 13 amino acids. V dropped 5 bases and J dropped 2; count of bases not matched to a gene: 5. Germline V gives CDR1 DFQATT, CDR2 SNEGSKA (reference sequence).

V is TRBV7-3 and J is TRBJ2-2, with D hard to call. In germline, CDR1 is SGHTA, CDR2 FQGTGA. The CDR3 contains 14 residues. The V end lost 3 bases, the J end lost 0 bases, and 5 bases lay between the germline ends. The CDR3 DNA follows: TGTGCCAGCAGCTTTAACGCGAACACCGGGGAGCTGTTTTTT. Translation: CASSFNANTGELFF. Full variable domain (missing parts from reference TRBV7-3 and TRBJ2-2): GAGVSQTPSNKVTEKGKYVELRCDPISGHTALYWYRQSLGQGPEFLIYFQGTGAADDSGLPNDRFFAVRPEGSVSTLKIQRTERGDSAVYLCASSFNANTGELFFGEGSRLTVL.

A few counts support this clonotype. The V call is TRBV7-3, the J call TRBJ1-2; 7 positions agree with TRBD1. CDR3 length: 19 residues. V dropped 5 bases and J dropped 2; count of bases not matched to a gene: 20. Germline V CDR1 and CDR2: SGHTA, FQGTGA. CDR3 nucleotides: TGTGCCAGCAGCCCACAGGGGCGGGGTAAACCATCGTCCAACTATGGCTACACCTTC. Translated: CASSPQGRGKPSSNYGYTF. Based on the CDR3 plus reference TRBV7-3 and TRBJ1-2, the full variable domain is GAGVSQTPSNKVTEKGKYVELRCDPISGHTALYWYRQSLGQGPEFLIYFQGTGAADDSGLPNDRFFAVRPEGSVSTLKIQRTERGDSAVYLCASSPQGRGKPSSNYGYTFGSGTRLTVV.

The chain links TRBV9 to TRBJ1-6; a weak D match, TRBD1 (6 bases). Germline V gene sequence: CDR1 SGDLS, CDR2 YYNGEE. The length of the CDR3 is 15 residues. The V end was cut by 2 bases, the J end by 6 bases, with 12 bases between. Here the CDR3 reads CASSVGTLTNSPLHF. The CDR3 nucleotides are TGTGCCAGCAGCGTCGGGACATTAACTAATTCACCCCTCCACTTT.

This clonotype was observed a few times. The V call is TRBV7-2, the J call TRBJ2-3; D is uncertain. Looked up from germline, CDR1 is SGHTA and CDR2 is FQGNSA. Trimming left V 5 bases short and J 8 bases short, with 23 bases between. CDR3 size: 16 residues. The CDR3 coding sequence is TGTGCCAGCAGCCGTGTACTGCTTCGGACGCATGGTACGCAGTATTTT. Encoded protein: CASSRVLLRTHGTQYF.

The rearrangement joins TRBV6-1 to TRBJ2-3, with no clear D. The CDR3 length is 11 residues. V gave up 2 bases and J gave up 8 bases, with 5 bases separating them. The germline gives CDR1 MNHNS, CDR2 SASEGT. The chain's CDR3 is CASSEIFTQYF. The CDR3 DNA reads as TGTGCCAGCAGTGAAATCTTTACGCAGTATTTT.

The rearrangement links TRBV10-2 to TRBJ1-5, with unresolved D. The CDR3 contains 13 residues. CDR1 is WSHSY, CDR2 SAAADI, per germline. V dropped 4 bases and J dropped 7 bases, with 11 bases sitting between them. The CDR3 protein is CASSAGSGQPQHF. The CDR3 region has the DNA TGCGCCAGCAGTGCTGGGTCTGGGCAGCCCCAGCATTTT.

The chain joins TRBV1 to TRBJ2-7. TRBV1 is annotated as a pseudogene. The CDR3 has 14 residues. CDR3 in amino acids: CTSSHGVLTYEQYF. CDR3 sequence (DNA): TGCACCAGCAGCCACGGAGTGCTGACCTACGAGCAGTACTTC.

This sequence joins TRBV11-2 and TRBJ1-1; 7 bases line up with TRBD1. V shed 5 bases, J shed 4 bases, and the junction held 7 bases outside the gene matches. Germline V CDR1 and CDR2: SGHAT, FQNNGV. The CDR3 is 14 amino acids. CDR3 sequence (DNA): TGTGCCAGCAGCCCCGCTTACAGGGGCACTGAAGCTTTCTTT. It translates to CASSPAYRGTEAFF. Full variable domain (rest looked up from reference TRBV11-2 and TRBJ1-1): EAGVAQSPRYKIIEKRQSVAFWCNPISGHATLYWYQQILGQGPKLLIQFQNNGVVDDSQLPKDRFSAERLKGVDSTLKIQPAKLEDSAVYLCASSPAYRGTEAFFGQGTRLTVV.

The CDR3 nucleotides read TGTGCCTCTCAGGGGGGGGGTCAGCCCCAGCATTTT. Translating it yields CASQGGGQPQHF. This chain joins TRBV24-1 and TRBJ1-5, with 7 positions matching TRBD1. The CDR3 totals 12 residues. Looked up from germline, CDR1 is KGHDR and CDR2 is SFDVKD. Trimming at V came to 12 bases and at J to 6 bases, leaving 7 bases not matched to a gene.

The table lists this clonotype with a few counts. The chain joins TRBV6-1 to TRBJ1-2; the D gene is possibly TRBD1 (5 bases). Per germline, CDR1 MNHNS and CDR2 SASEGT. CDR3 size: 13 residues. V lost 3 bases and J lost 6, with 11 bases in between. The CDR3 sequence: CASSDRAVNGYTF. CDR3 nucleotide sequence: TGTGCCAGCAGTGACAGGGCGGTTAATGGCTACACCTTC.

This rearrangement joins TRBV5-1 to TRBJ1-1; 10 bases line up with TRBD1. The junction had 7 bases not matched to a gene; V was cut back by 5 bases and J by 0 bases. There are 16 residues in the CDR3. The germline V gene has CDR1 SGHRS and CDR2 YFSETQ. CDR3 region: CASSTGQGRMNTEAFF. The CDR3 DNA reads TGCGCCAGCAGTACGGGACAGGGGCGCATGAACACTGAAGCTTTCTTT.

The chain recombines TRBV6-1 with TRBJ1-2, with 7 bases lining up with TRBD1. Germline V lookup: CDR1 MNHNS, CDR2 SASEGT. This CDR3 has 13 amino acids. The ends lost 3 bases at V and 5 bases at J; junction bases unmatched: 3. CDR3 coding DNA: TGTGCCAGCAGTGAGGGACAGAGATATGGCTACACCTTC. As protein: CASSEGQRYGYTF.

This clonotype was counted a few times. The rearrangement links TRBV6-5 to TRBJ1-1, with D maybe TRBD1 (5 bases). This CDR3 has 14 amino acids. Germline V gives CDR1 MNHEY, CDR2 SVGAGI. V shed 2 bases and J shed 0 bases, with 7 bases lying between them. In DNA form, the CDR3 reads TGTGCCAGCAGTTACCCGGGGGTGAACACTGAAGCTTTCTTT. Its translation: CASSYPGVNTEAFF.

This clonotype was found a few times. The rearrangement uses TRBV4-2 and TRBJ2-7; D unresolved. Per germline, CDR1 LGHNA and CDR2 YNFKEQ. The length of the CDR3 is 14 residues. Trimming removed 0 bases from V and 3 bases from J, with 9 bases in between. CDR3 coding DNA: TGTGCCAGCAGCCAAGATCTACACCTCTACGAGCAGTACTTC. This sequence encodes CASSQDLHLYEQYF.

The chain uses TRBV18 and TRBJ1-5, with TRBD1 as a possible D gene (5 bases). Trimming took 3 bases from V and 9 from J, leaving 15 bases between them. This CDR3 comprises 14 residues. The germline V gene has CDR1 KGHSH and CDR2 LQKENI. CDR3 protein: CASSPGTQQWPQHF. CDR3 bases: TGTGCCAGCTCACCTGGGACCCAACAGTGGCCCCAGCATTTT.

The table lists this clonotype with a few counts. The genes are TRBV27 and TRBJ1-2; the D is unclear. The CDR3 covers 13 residues. Deletions cut 4 bases from V and 4 bases from J, with 10 bases between. CDR1 is MNHEY, CDR2 SMNVEV, per germline (reference sequence). The CDR3 loop reads CASSSPDTYGYTF. As DNA, the CDR3 is TGTGCCAGCAGTTCTCCCGACACCTATGGCTACACCTTC.

The gene calls are TRBV6-1 and TRBJ2-2; a possible D gene is TRBD1 (6 bases). The CDR3 covers 16 residues. V shed 7 bases and J shed 0 bases, with 15 bases lying between them. Germline lookup yields CDR1 MNHNS and CDR2 SASEGT. CDR3 sequence (DNA): TGTGCCAGCAATGGACAGCCTTACGCGAACACCGGGGAGCTGTTTTTT. Protein product: CASNGQPYANTGELFF.

V is TRBV19 and J is TRBJ1-5; the match to TRBD1 covers 9 bases. The CDR3 runs 16 residues. CDR1 is LNHDA, CDR2 SQIVND, per germline (reference sequence). After removal of 5 bases from V and 6 bases from J, the junction contained 11 bases not matched to a gene. CDR3 loop: CASSSRTTGGGQPQHF. The CDR3 region has the DNA TGTGCCAGTAGTTCCCGAACCACAGGGGGCGGTCAGCCCCAGCATTTT. The full variable domain, completed using reference TRBV19 and TRBJ1-5, is DGGITQSPKYLFRKEGQNVTLSCEQNLNHDAMYWYRQDPGQGLRLIYYSQIVNDFQKGDIAEGYSVSREKKESFPLTVTSAQKNPTAFYLCASSSRTTGGGQPQHFGDGTRLSIL.